This T cell receptor beta chain was identified during a study of CD8+CD57+ T cells in acquired aplastic anemia. On the study more broadly: The mean DNA yield obtained from sorted CD4+ and CD8+ cells came to approximately 3.2 ug.

The CDR3 is made up of 16 amino acids. The V and J ends lost 2 bases and 5 bases respectively, with 18 bases between them. Germline V gene data show CDR1 as SNHLY and CDR2 as FYNNEI. According to the study, genomic DNA was the template for TCR beta VDJ and CDR3 profiling. Via MiXCR, TCRdb re-called the reads, giving one row per CDR3 protein. The sample records about 270,000 distinct CDR3 sequences, 55% to 60% being singletons. Note on this clonotype: The target antigen is unknown.

Study-wide findings and caveats: Patients and controls shared twenty-nine CD8+ CDR3 sequences. Patients showed no significant difference from controls in CD8+ Simpson's diversity.

The chain is built from TRBV2 and TRBJ1-2; the D gene is possibly TRBD1 (5 bases). The sequence derives from a human donor with severe aplastic anemia or a healthy control (not recorded which). What was sequenced was sorted CD4+, CD8+, or CD8+CD57+ T cells (not recorded which) from PBMCs. The CDR3 here is CASSELWGTESYGYTF. CDR3 in DNA: TGTGCCAGCAGTGAACTTTGGGGCACGGAGTCTTATGGCTACACCTTC.